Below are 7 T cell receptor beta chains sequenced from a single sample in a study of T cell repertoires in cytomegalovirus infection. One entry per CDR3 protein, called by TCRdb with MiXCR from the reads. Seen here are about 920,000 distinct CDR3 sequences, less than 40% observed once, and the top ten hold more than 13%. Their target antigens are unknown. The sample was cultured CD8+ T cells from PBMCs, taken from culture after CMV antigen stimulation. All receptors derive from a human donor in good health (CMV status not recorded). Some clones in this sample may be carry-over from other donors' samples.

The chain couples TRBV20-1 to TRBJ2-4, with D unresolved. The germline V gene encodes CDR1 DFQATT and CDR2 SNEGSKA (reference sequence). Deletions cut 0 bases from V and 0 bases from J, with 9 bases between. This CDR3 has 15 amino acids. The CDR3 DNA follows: TGCAGTGCTAGAGATGTCATTGTAGCCAAAAACATTCAGTACTTC. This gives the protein CSARDVIVAKNIQYF.

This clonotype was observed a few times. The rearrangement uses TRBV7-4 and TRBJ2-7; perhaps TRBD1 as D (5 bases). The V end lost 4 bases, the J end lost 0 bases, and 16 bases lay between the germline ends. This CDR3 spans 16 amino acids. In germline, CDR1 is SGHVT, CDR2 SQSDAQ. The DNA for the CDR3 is TGTGCCAGCAGCTCGCCTGGGGCCCTGAGCTCCTACGAGCAGTACTTC. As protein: CASSSPGALSSYEQYF.

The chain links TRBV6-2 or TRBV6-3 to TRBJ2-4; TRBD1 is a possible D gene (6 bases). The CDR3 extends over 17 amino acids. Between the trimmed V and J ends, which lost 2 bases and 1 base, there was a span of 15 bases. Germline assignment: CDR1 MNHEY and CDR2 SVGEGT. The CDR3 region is CASSYHRARGAKNIQYF. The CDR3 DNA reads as TGTGCCAGCAGTTACCACAGGGCCCGCGGGGCCAAAAACATTCAGTACTTC.

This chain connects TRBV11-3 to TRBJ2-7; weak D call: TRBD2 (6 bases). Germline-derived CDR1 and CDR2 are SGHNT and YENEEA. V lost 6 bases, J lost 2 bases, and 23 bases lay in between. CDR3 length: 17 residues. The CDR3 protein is CASSLFVSWRGAYEQYV. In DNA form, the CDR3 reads TGTGCCAGCAGTCTTTTTGTAAGTTGGAGGGGAGCCTACGAGCAGTACGTC.

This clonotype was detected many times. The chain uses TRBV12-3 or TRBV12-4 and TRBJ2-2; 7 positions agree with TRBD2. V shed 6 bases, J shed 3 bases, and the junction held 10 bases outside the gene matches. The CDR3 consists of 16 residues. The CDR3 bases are TGTGCCAGCAGCCAGTCGGGGGGAGGGGACACCGGGGAGCTGTTTTTT. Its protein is CASSQSGGGDTGELFF.

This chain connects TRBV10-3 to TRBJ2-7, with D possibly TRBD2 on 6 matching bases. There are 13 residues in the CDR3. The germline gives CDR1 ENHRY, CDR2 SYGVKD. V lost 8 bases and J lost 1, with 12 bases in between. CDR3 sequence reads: CAIAGRPSYEQYF. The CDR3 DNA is TGTGCCATCGCGGGACGGCCATCCTACGAGCAGTACTTC.

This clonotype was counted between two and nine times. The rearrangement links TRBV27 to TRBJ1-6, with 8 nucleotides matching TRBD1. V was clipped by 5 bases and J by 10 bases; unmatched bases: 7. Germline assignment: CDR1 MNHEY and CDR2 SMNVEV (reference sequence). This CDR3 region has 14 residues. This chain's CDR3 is CASSRGQGYSPLHF. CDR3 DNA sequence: TGTGCCAGCAGTCGCGGACAGGGATACTCACCCCTCCACTTT.